Following are 24 T cell receptor beta chains from one sample sequenced in a study of blood T cell repertoires in COVID-19. Using immunoSEQ multiplex PCR, the repertoire was profiled, and TCRdb retains in-frame clones only, with some absent. Of 110,000 or so clones in the sample, 70% to 85% are singletons; the top ten hold less than 8%. Sequences were obtained from peripheral blood. Receptors were obtained from a woman of 80 years or more with active or convalescent COVID-19.

V gene TRBV5-6 combines with J gene TRBJ1-6; D unclear. The germline CDR1 and CDR2 sequences are SGHDT and YYEEEE. The CDR3 sequence is 14 residues long. V was clipped by 2 bases and J by 10 bases, with 13 bases between them. In DNA form, the CDR3 reads TGTGCCAGCAGCTTAAGAGGGATTTCGTCACCCCTCCACTTT. As protein: CASSLRGISSPLHF.

The chain couples TRBV6-5 to TRBJ1-5; 7 bases align to TRBD1. V lost 5 bases and J lost 1; bases outside the gene matches: 5. The CDR3 totals 15 residues. The germline gives CDR1 MNHEY, CDR2 SVGAGI. The CDR3 loop reads CASSTGVWSNQPQHF. For the CDR3, the DNA is TGTGCCAGCAGTACAGGGGTTTGGAGCAATCAGCCCCAGCATTTT.

The rearrangement links TRBV27 to TRBJ1-5; D unclear. The V gene lost 7 bases and the J gene lost 3 bases, with 13 bases spanning the gap. CDR1 MNHEY and CDR2 SMNVEV come from the germline V gene (reference sequence). The CDR3 is 14 amino acids. CDR3 loop: CASKLVGNNQPQHF. The CDR3 nucleotides are TGTGCCAGCAAGCTCGTCGGTAACAATCAGCCCCAGCATTTT.

This clone appeared once. At one end, the junction sequence differs from germline, possibly due to a read error. The same CDR3 also results from other DNA sequences found in this sample. The chain is built from TRBV4-1 and TRBJ2-2; D gene uncertain. CDR3 size: 15 residues. In germline, CDR1 is MGHRA, CDR2 YSYEKL. The CDR3 DNA reads TGCGCCAGCGCAGCCGGCGGAGTTAAGACCGGAGAGCTGTTTTTT. It encodes CASAAGGVKTGELFF.

This clone occurred a few times. The chain uses TRBV5-1 and TRBJ2-2; TRBD2 agrees at 14 bases. This CDR3 is 16 amino acids long. Germline V gene lookup returns CDR1 SGHRS and CDR2 YFSETQ. Trimming took 7 bases from V and 8 from J; bases not matched to a gene: 10. The CDR3 is CASGPGLAGVSGELFF. The DNA for the CDR3 is TGCGCCAGCGGTCCGGGACTAGCGGGAGTTTCTGGGGAGCTGTTTTTT. Combining the CDR3 with reference TRBV5-1 and TRBJ2-2 gives the whole variable domain KAGVTQTPRYLIKTRGQQVTLSCSPISGHRSVSWYQQTPGQGLQFLFEYFSETQRNKGNFPGRFSGRQFSNSRSEMNVSTLELGDSALYLCASGPGLAGVSGELFFGEGSRLTVL.

The V gene is TRBV28, the J gene TRBJ2-7; D is perhaps TRBD1 (6 bases). In germline, CDR1 is MDHEN, CDR2 SYDVKM. The V and J ends lost 1 base and 2 bases respectively, with 18 bases between them. This CDR3 region has 17 residues. The CDR3 DNA follows: TGTGCCAGCAGTTTATCTACAGGGCCCCAGTTCCCCTACGAGCAGTACTTC. Protein: CASSLSTGPQFPYEQYF.

The chain carries TRBV7-6 and TRBJ2-2; TRBD1 aligns across 8 bases. The length of the CDR3 is 16 residues. In germline, CDR1 is SGHVS, CDR2 FNYEAQ. J gave up 6 bases and V 1 base, and 7 bases lay outside the gene matches. Here the CDR3 reads CASSLVGQGIAGELFF. CDR3 in DNA: TGTGCCAGCAGCTTAGTTGGACAGGGAATCGCCGGGGAGCTGTTTTTT.

The chain joins TRBV4-2 to TRBJ1-2; D gene uncertain. V lost 1 base and J lost 0, with 9 bases in between. This CDR3 region has 15 residues. Germline V gives CDR1 LGHNA, CDR2 YNFKEQ. CDR3 region: CASSQGPGTNYGYTF. The CDR3, as DNA: TGTGCCAGCAGCCAAGGTCCGGGAACTAACTATGGCTACACCTTC.

The chain uses TRBV23-1 and TRBJ2-1; 10 positions agree with TRBD2. Being an ORF, TRBV23-1 has a function that is uncertain. V lost 0 bases to trimming and J lost 9 bases; unmatched junction nucleotides: 5. The CDR3 is made up of 15 amino acids. For the CDR3, the DNA is TGCGCCAGCAGTCAATCATCTAGCGGGAGAGTTGAGCAGTTCTTC. This translates into CASSQSSSGRVEQFF.

V usage is TRBV3-1 (or the pseudogene TRBV3-2) and J usage is TRBJ2-1, with a tentative D call TRBD1 (5 bases). Trimming stripped 3 bases from V and 6 bases from J, with 12 bases between. The CDR3 contains 14 residues. Germline V lookup: CDR1 LGHDT, CDR2 YNNKEL (reference sequence). The CDR3 loop is CASSHPDSPNEQFF. The DNA of the CDR3 is TGTGCCAGCAGCCACCCAGACAGCCCCAATGAGCAGTTCTTC.

The chain uses TRBV11-2 and TRBJ2-2; 11 bases fit TRBD2. Germline V gene data show CDR1 as SGHAT and CDR2 as FQNNGV. J gave up 4 bases and V 5 bases, and 15 bases lay outside the gene matches. There are 19 residues in the CDR3. In DNA form, the CDR3 reads TGTGCCAGCAGCCTTTGGACTAGCGGGTACACCCGGTCCACCGGGGAGCTGTTTTTT. Its translation is CASSLWTSGYTRSTGELFF. Using reference TRBV11-2 and TRBJ2-2 for the parts outside the CDR3, the full variable domain is EAGVAQSPRYKIIEKRQSVAFWCNPISGHATLYWYQQILGQGPKLLIQFQNNGVVDDSQLPKDRFSAERLKGVDSTLKIQPAKLEDSAVYLCASSLWTSGYTRSTGELFFGEGSRLTVL.

The chain is built from TRBV20-1 and TRBJ2-5, with TRBD2 as a possible D gene (5 bases). CDR1 is DFQATT, CDR2 SNEGSKA, per germline (reference sequence). V lost 3 bases to trimming and J lost 5 bases, with 7 bases between them. The CDR3 loop spans 11 amino acids. This CDR3 is CSASLAETQYF. The DNA for the CDR3 is TGCAGTGCTAGCCTAGCCGAGACCCAGTACTTC.

The table lists this clone with a count of one. The V and J genes are TRBV12-3 or TRBV12-4 and TRBJ1-1, with D uncertain. The CDR3 loop spans 12 amino acids. Trimming shortened V by 6 bases and J by 10 bases, and 15 bases separated the two germline ends. The CDR3 loop reads CASSANEFGAFF. CDR3 nucleotide sequence: TGTGCCAGCAGCGCCAATGAGTTCGGAGCTTTCTTT.

This clone came up once. The chain has TRBV28 and TRBJ1-2; unclear D gene. CDR3 size: 13 residues. Per germline, CDR1 MDHEN and CDR2 SYDVKM. V lost 7 bases, J lost 2 bases, and 11 bases lay in between. CDR3 loop: CASNGITNYGYTF. The CDR3, as DNA: TGTGCCAGCAACGGGATCACGAACTATGGCTACACCTTC.

J is TRBJ2-7 and V is TRBV11-2; TRBD1 matches at 7 bases. V shed 5 bases, J shed 9 bases, and the junction held 10 bases outside the gene matches. CDR1 SGHAT and CDR2 FQNNGV come from the germline V gene. The CDR3 is 13 residues long. As DNA, the CDR3 is TGTGCCAGCAGCCGACCGACAGGGACCGGGCAGTACTTC. Translation gives CASSRPTGTGQYF. The whole variable domain, filled in from reference TRBV11-2 and TRBJ2-7, reads EAGVAQSPRYKIIEKRQSVAFWCNPISGHATLYWYQQILGQGPKLLIQFQNNGVVDDSQLPKDRFSAERLKGVDSTLKIQPAKLEDSAVYLCASSRPTGTGQYFGPGTRLTVT.

The chain is built from TRBV20-1 and TRBJ1-2; the match to TRBD1 covers 7 bases. The V gene's germline CDR1 is DFQATT and CDR2 SNEGSKA (reference sequence). With 3 bases clipped from V and 6 bases from J, the junction kept 4 bases outside the gene matches. The CDR3 covers 12 residues. The CDR3 DNA follows: TGCAGTGCTAGTAGGGGGCGAGATGGCTACACCTTC. It codes for CSASRGRDGYTF.

The rearrangement joins TRBV29-1 to TRBJ2-5; 10 positions agree with TRBD2. From germline, CDR1 is SQVTM and CDR2 ANQGSEA. V lost 7 bases, J lost 5 bases, and 10 bases stayed unmatched. CDR3 size: 14 residues. CDR3 sequence: CSARAGGPGETQYF. The CDR3 DNA reads TGCAGCGCTCGAGCGGGAGGGCCGGGGGAGACCCAGTACTTC.

The chain recombines TRBV5-6 with TRBJ2-5, with D possibly matching TRBD1 (5 bases). The CDR3 is 15 amino acids. Germline V lookup: CDR1 SGHDT, CDR2 YYEEEE. V gave up 4 bases and J gave up 7 bases, with 20 bases separating them. The CDR3 DNA reads TGTGCCAGCAGCGTAGACAGAGTACTTTTAGGGACCCAGTACTTC. Residues: CASSVDRVLLGTQYF.

The chain combines TRBV19 with TRBJ1-3, with TRBD1 matching 7 bases. This CDR3 has 13 amino acids. Trimming took 10 bases from V and 0 from J; bases not matched to a gene: 3. The V gene's germline CDR1 is LNHDA and CDR2 SQIVND (reference sequence). The CDR3 sequence: CAIGTDSGNTIYF. CDR3 in DNA: TGTGCCATCGGGACAGACTCTGGAAACACCATATATTTT.

The table lists this clone with many counts. The V and J genes are TRBV7-9 and TRBJ1-1; possible D gene TRBD1, 6 bases. Trimming took off 5 bases at V and 7 bases at J, with 8 bases between the two ends. CDR1 and CDR2 from the germline V gene are SEHNR and FQNEAQ (reference sequence). The CDR3 runs to 11 residues. The CDR3 DNA reads as TGTGCCAGCAGCGGGGGCATTGAAGCTTTCTTT. It specifies CASSGGIEAFF.

V gene TRBV5-1 combines with J gene TRBJ2-2, with D hard to call. V was clipped by 4 bases and J by 7 bases, with 8 bases between them. The CDR3 spans 12 residues. Germline-derived CDR1 and CDR2 are SGHRS and YFSETQ. The CDR3: CASSPGDGELFF. The CDR3 region has the DNA TGCGCCAGCAGCCCCGGTGACGGGGAGCTGTTTTTT.

This clone was detected once. This chain connects TRBV7-3 to TRBJ2-1; TRBD1 agrees at 7 bases. The junction had 10 bases not matched to a gene; V was cut back by 1 base and J by 7 bases. The length of the CDR3 is 16 residues. Germline-derived CDR1 and CDR2 are SGHTA and FQGTGA. CDR3 sequence reads: CASSLNGDRIWNEQFF. In nucleotides, the CDR3 is TGTGCCAGCAGCTTAAACGGGGACAGAATTTGGAATGAGCAGTTCTTC.

The genes are TRBV6-6 and TRBJ1-6; no clear D. Germline V gives CDR1 MNHNY, CDR2 SVGAGI (reference sequence). This CDR3 is 15 amino acids long. Trimming shortened V by 6 bases and J by 0 bases, and 9 bases separated the two germline ends. This chain's CDR3 is CASSLDSSYNSPLHF. The CDR3 DNA sequence: TGTGCCAGCAGCCTCGATAGCTCCTATAATTCACCCCTCCACTTT.

This chain joins TRBV15 and TRBJ2-3; 9 bases are shared with TRBD2. J gave up 2 bases and V 0 bases, and 12 bases lay outside the gene matches. CDR3 size: 19 residues. Germline lookup yields CDR1 LNHNV and CDR2 YYDKDF (reference sequence). CDR3 nucleotides: TGTGCCACCAGCAGAGATAATGGGGGCAGCGGGGGGTCCACAGATACGCAGTATTTT. It codes for CATSRDNGGSGGSTDTQYF.